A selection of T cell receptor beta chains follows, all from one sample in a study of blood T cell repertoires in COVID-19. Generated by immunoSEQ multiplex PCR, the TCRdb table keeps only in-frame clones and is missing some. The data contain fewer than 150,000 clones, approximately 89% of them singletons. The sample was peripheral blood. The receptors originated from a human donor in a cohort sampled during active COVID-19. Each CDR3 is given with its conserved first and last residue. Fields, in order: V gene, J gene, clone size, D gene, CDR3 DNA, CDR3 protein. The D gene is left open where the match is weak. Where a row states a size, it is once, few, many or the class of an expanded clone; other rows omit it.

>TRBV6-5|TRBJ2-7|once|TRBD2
TGTGCCAGCAGTTACTCGAATCAGCGGGGATACGAGCAGTACTTC
CASSYSNQRGYEQYF
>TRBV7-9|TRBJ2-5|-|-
TGTGCCAGCACTCGAAGCGAAGAGACCCAGTACTTC
CASTRSEETQYF
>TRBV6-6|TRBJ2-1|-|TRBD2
TGTGCCAGCAGTCTGTCAGCGGGGGCCTTCTACAATGAGCAGTTCTTC
CASSLSAGAFYNEQFF
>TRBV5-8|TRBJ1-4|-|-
TGTGCCAGCAGCCCCGGGACACCCTCTGGTAATGAAAAACTGTTTTTT
CASSPGTPSGNEKLFF
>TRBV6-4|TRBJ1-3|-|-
TGTGCCAGCAGTCGGTTTGCAGGGGAGGGAAACACCATATATTTT
CASSRFAGEGNTIYF
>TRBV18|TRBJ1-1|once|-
TGTGCCAGCTCACTTCAGGGGCAGAACACTGAAGCTTTCTTT
CASSLQGQNTEAFF
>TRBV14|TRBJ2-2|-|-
TGTGCCAGCAGCCAGGGAGCAACCGACACCGGGGAGCTGTTTTTT
CASSQGATDTGELFF
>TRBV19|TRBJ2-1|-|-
TGTGCCAGTAGTAAGGGCAGGGTGAGGGAGCAGTTCTTC
CASSKGRVREQFF
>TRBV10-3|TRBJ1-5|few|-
TGTGCCGCCGGAGATAGCAATCAGCCCCAGCATTTT
CAAGDSNQPQHF
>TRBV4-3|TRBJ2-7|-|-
TGCGCCAGCAGCCCCACAGTAACGAAGGTTCCGAACGAGCAGTACTTC
CASSPTVTKVPNEQYF
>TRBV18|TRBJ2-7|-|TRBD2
TGTGCCAGCTCACCGGGACTAGCGGGGGGTGAGCAGTACTTC
CASSPGLAGGEQYF
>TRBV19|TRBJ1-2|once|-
TGTGCCAGTAGTGTCGGGAACGGCTACACCTTC
CASSVGNGYTF
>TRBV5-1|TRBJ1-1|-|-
TGCGCCAGCAGCTTGGGCAGGGGTTGGGGAGCTTTCTTT
CASSLGRGWGAFF
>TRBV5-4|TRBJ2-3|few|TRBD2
TGTGCCAGCAGCGGCCCTGGGGGACTAGCTTTAAATACGCAGTATTTT
CASSGPGGLALNTQYF
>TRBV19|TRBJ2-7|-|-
TGTGCCAGTAGTATACAGGGCAGCTACGAGCAGTACTTC
CASSIQGSYEQYF
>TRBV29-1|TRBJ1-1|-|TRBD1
TGCAGCCTTGGGACTCCGGGACAGGGAGCTGAAGCTTTCTTT
CSLGTPGQGAEAFF
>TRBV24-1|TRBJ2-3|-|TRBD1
TGTGCCACCAGTGATCCTACAGGGGTTGGCACAGATACGCAGTATTTT
CATSDPTGVGTDTQYF
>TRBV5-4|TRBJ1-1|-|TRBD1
TGTGCCAGCAGCTTGGAGGGACAGGGGCACACTGAAGCTTTCTTT
CASSLEGQGHTEAFF
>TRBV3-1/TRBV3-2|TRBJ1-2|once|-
TGTGCCAGCAGCTCTGACCGCCCGCGGGGGATAGGAGGAGGCTACACCTTC
CASSSDRPRGIGGGYTF
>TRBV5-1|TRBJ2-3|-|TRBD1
TGCGCCAGCAGCTTGGTGGCAGGGGGAAGCACAGATACGCAGTATTTT
CASSLVAGGSTDTQYF
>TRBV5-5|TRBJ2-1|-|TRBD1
TGTGCCAGCAGCTTTCGGGACAGGGACAATGAGCAGTTCTTC
CASSFRDRDNEQFF
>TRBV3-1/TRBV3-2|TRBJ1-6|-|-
TGTGCCAGCACAGGGAATTCCTCACCCCTCCACTTT
CASTGNSSPLHF
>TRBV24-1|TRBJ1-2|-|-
TGTGCCACCAGTGATCTAAACTATGGCTACACCTTC
CATSDLNYGYTF
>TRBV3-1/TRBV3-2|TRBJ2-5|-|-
TGTGCCAGCAGCCAAGGAGCAGGGGGGATCGAGACCCAGTACTTC
CASSQGAGGIETQYF
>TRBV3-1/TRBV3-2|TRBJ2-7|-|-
TGTGCCAGCAGCCAAGATCGGGTCTACGAGCAGTACTTC
CASSQDRVYEQYF
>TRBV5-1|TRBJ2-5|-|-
TGCGCCAGCAGCACGGGGATCCAAGAGACCCAGTACTTC
CASSTGIQETQYF
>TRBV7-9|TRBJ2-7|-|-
TGTGCCAGCAGCTTACCGGAGCGGAACTACGAGCAGTACTTC
CASSLPERNYEQYF
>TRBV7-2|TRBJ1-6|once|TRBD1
TGTGCCAGCAGCCTAGAGGCCGGACAGGGCCTCCACTTT
CASSLEAGQGLHF
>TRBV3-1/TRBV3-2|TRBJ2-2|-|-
TGTGCCAGCAGCCAATTTTATAGTAGGAGCAGGGAGGAGCTGTTTTTT
CASSQFYSRSREELFF
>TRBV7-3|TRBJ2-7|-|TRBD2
TGTGCCAGCAGCTCTACCGGGACTAGGGCCGACGAGCAGTACTTC
CASSSTGTRADEQYF
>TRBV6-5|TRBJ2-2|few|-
TGTGCCAGCAAACCCGGGACATCCCACACCGGGGAGCTGTTTTTT
CASKPGTSHTGELFF
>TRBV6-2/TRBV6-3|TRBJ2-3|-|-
TGTGCCAGCAGTTACGCTAGGGATACGCAGTATTTT
CASSYARDTQYF
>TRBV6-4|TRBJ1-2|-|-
TGTGCCAGCAGTCCCTCGGGGAACTATGGCTACACCTTC
CASSPSGNYGYTF
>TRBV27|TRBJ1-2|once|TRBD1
TGTGCCAGCGCCATCAGGGGGTTTGATGGCTACACCTTC
CASAIRGFDGYTF
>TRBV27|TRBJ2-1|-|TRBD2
TGTGCCAGCAGCCGGAGCGGGGGGACGGTCAATGAGCAGTTCTTC
CASSRSGGTVNEQFF
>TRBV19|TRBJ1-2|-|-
TGTGCCAGTGCCCCGGCGGGTAACTATGGCTACACCTTC
CASAPAGNYGYTF
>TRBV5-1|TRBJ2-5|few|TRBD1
TGCGCCAGCAGCTTGATCCCGACAGGGGGGGAGACCCAGTACTTC
CASSLIPTGGETQYF
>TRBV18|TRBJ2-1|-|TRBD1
TGTGCCAGCTCAACTGACAGGGATGAGCAGTTCTTC
CASSTDRDEQFF
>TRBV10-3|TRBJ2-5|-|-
TGTGCCATCTCCCCTCTCGGGGAGACCCAGTACTTC
CAISPLGETQYF
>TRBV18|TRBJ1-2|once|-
TGTGCCAGCTCACCGACAGGACTCTCGGGCAGGGATAACTATGGCTACACCTTC
CASSPTGLSGRDNYGYTF
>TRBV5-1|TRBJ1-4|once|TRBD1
TGCGCCAGCAGCTCGGACAGGGGTGGTGAAAAACTGTTTTTT
CASSSDRGGEKLFF
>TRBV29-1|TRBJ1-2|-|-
TGCAGCGTTGAAGGGGGGGAGTCCAACTATGGCTACACCTTC
CSVEGGESNYGYTF
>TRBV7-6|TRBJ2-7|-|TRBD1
TGTGCCAGCAGCCCCCTAGGGGGCACTTACGAGCAGTACTTC
CASSPLGGTYEQYF
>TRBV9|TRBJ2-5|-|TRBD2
TGTGCCAGCAGCGTAGCTGGGACTAGCGGGGGAGAGACCCAGTACTTC
CASSVAGTSGGETQYF
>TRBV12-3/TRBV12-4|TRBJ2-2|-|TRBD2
TGTGCCAGCAGTTTTGGGGGGGTCGGGGAGCTGTTTTTT
CASSFGGVGELFF
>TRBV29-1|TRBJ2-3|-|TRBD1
TGCAGCGTTCAAACAGGGGGCGTTTACCCCACAGATACGCAGTATTTT
CSVQTGGVYPTDTQYF
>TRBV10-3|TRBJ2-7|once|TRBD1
TGTGCCATCGGGACAGGGCGGTGGGAGCAGTACTTC
CAIGTGRWEQYF
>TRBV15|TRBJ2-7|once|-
TGTGCCACCAGCAGATCACACCAAAAAACCTACGAGCAGTACTTC
CATSRSHQKTYEQYF
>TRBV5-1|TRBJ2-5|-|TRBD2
TGCGCCAGCAGCTTGCCGCTAGCGGGGCAAGAGACCCAGTACTTC
CASSLPLAGQETQYF
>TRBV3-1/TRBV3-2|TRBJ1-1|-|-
TGTGCCAGCAGCCAAGACGGACTTGAAGCTTTCTTT
CASSQDGLEAFF
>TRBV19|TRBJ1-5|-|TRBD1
TGTGCCAGTAGTAAGGACAGGCAAGCTTTTTTGCCCCAGCATTTT
CASSKDRQAFLPQHF
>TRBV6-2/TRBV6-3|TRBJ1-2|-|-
TGTGCCAGCAGTTACTCACCACAGGGCTATGGCTACACCTTC
CASSYSPQGYGYTF
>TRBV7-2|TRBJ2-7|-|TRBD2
TGTGCCAGCAGCTTAGCCCCACTAGCGGAGTACTACGAGCAGTACTTC
CASSLAPLAEYYEQYF